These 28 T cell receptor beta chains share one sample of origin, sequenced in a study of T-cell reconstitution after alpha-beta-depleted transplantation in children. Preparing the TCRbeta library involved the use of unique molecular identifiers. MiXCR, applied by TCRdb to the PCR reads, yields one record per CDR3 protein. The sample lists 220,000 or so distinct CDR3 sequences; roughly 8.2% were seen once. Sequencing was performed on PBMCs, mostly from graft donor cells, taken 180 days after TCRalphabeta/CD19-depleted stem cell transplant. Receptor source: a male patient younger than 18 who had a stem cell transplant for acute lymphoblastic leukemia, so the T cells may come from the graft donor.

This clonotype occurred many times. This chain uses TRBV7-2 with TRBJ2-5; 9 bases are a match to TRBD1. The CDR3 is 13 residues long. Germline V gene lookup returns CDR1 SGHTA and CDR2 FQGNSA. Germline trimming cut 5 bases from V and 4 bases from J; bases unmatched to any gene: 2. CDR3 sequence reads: CASSQGQGETQYF. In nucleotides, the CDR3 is TGTGCCAGCAGCCAGGGACAGGGAGAGACCCAGTACTTC.

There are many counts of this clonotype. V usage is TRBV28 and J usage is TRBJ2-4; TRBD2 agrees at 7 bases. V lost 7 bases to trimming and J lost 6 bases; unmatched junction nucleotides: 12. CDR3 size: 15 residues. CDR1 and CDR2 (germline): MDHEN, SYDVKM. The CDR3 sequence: CASTLGGPGGNIQYF. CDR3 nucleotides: TGTGCCAGCACCCTAGGAGGACCGGGAGGAAACATTCAGTACTTC.

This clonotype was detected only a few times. CDR3 nucleotides: TGTGCCAGCAGCTTAGGCGGGGGCGCCGCCGGGGAGCTGTTTTTT. It yields the protein CASSLGGGAAGELFF. This chain connects TRBV11-2 to TRBJ2-2, with a possible D match to TRBD2 (7 bases). From germline, CDR1 is SGHAT and CDR2 FQNNGV. Deletions cut 1 base from V and 6 bases from J, with 12 bases between. The CDR3 consists of 15 residues. Complete variable domain (other parts from reference TRBV11-2 and TRBJ2-2): EAGVAQSPRYKIIEKRQSVAFWCNPISGHATLYWYQQILGQGPKLLIQFQNNGVVDDSQLPKDRFSAERLKGVDSTLKIQPAKLEDSAVYLCASSLGGGAAGELFFGEGSRLTVL.

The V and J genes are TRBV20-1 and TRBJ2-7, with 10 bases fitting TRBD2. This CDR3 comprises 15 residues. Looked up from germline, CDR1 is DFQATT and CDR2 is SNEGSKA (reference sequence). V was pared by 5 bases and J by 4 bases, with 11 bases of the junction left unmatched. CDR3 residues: CSADIPSGRGYEQYF. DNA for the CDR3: TGCAGTGCTGACATCCCTAGCGGGAGAGGTTACGAGCAGTACTTC.

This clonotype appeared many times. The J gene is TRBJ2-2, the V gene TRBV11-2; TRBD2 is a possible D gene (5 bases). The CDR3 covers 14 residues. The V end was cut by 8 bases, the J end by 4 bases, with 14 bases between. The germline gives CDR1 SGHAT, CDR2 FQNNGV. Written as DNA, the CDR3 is TGTGCCAGCTCCCGTCAGGCGGGCACCGGGGAGCTGTTTTTT. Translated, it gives CASSRQAGTGELFF. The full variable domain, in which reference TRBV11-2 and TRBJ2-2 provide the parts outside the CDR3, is EAGVAQSPRYKIIEKRQSVAFWCNPISGHATLYWYQQILGQGPKLLIQFQNNGVVDDSQLPKDRFSAERLKGVDSTLKIQPAKLEDSAVYLCASSRQAGTGELFFGEGSRLTVL.

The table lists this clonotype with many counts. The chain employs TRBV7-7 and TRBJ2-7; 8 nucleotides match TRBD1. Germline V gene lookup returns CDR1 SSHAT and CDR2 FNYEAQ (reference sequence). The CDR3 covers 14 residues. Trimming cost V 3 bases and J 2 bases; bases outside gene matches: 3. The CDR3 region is CASSFGTGTYEQYF. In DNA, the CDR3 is TGTGCCAGCAGCTTCGGGACAGGAACCTACGAGCAGTACTTC.

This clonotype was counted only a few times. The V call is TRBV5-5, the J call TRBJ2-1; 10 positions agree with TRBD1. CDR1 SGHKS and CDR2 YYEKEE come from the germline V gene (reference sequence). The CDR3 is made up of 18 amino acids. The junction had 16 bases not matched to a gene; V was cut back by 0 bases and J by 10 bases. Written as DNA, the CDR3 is TGTGCCAGCAGCTTGGGCTTGCGGGACAGGGGATTTTTGGGAGAGCAGTTCTTC. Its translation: CASSLGLRDRGFLGEQFF.

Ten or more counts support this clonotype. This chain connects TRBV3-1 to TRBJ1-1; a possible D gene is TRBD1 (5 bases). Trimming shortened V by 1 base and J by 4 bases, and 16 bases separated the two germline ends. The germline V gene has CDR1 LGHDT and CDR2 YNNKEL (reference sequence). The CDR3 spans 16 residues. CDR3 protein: CASSQAAGRGGTEAFF. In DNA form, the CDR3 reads TGTGCCAGCAGCCAAGCCGCAGGGCGGGGTGGCACTGAAGCTTTCTTT.

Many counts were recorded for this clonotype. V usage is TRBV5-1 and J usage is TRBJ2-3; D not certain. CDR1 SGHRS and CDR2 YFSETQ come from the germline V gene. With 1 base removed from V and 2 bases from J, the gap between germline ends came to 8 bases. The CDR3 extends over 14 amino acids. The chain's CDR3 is CASSLRSPTDTQYF. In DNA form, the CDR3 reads TGCGCCAGCAGCTTGAGGTCTCCCACAGATACGCAGTATTTT.

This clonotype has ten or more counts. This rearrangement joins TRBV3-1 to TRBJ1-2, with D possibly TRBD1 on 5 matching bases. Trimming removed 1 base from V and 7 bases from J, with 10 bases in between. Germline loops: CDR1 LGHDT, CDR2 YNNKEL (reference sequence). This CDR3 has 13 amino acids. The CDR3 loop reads CASSQGGRFGYTF. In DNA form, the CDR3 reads TGTGCCAGCAGCCAAGGGGGCAGGTTTGGCTACACCTTC.

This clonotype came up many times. Written as DNA, the CDR3 is TGCGCCAGCAGAAAGGACAGGGCTTACGAGCAGTACTTC. Translated, it gives CASRKDRAYEQYF. This rearrangement joins TRBV5-1 to TRBJ2-7; TRBD1 matches 8 bases. The V gene's germline CDR1 is SGHRS and CDR2 YFSETQ. The CDR3 consists of 13 residues. The junction had 5 bases not matched to a gene; V was cut back by 5 bases and J by 4 bases.

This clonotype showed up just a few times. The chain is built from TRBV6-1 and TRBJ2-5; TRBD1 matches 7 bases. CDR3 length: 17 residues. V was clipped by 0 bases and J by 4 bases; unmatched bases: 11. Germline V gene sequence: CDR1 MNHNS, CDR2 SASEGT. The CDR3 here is CASSEAPLRQGGETQYF. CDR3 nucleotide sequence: TGTGCCAGCAGTGAAGCACCCCTTCGACAGGGTGGAGAGACCCAGTACTTC.

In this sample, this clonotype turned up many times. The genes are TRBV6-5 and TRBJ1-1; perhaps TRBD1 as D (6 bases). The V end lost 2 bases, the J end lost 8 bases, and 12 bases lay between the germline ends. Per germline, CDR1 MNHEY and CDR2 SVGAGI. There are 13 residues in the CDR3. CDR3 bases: TGTGCCAGCAGTTACCTCCAGGGGAGGGAAGCTTTCTTT. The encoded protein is CASSYLQGREAFF.

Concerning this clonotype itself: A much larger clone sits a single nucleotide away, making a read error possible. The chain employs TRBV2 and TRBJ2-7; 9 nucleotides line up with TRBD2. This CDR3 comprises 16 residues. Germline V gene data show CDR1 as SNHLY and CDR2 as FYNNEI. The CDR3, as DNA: TGTGCCAGCAGTGAAGCGGGACTAGCTTTTAGCTACAAGCAGTACTTC. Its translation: CASSEAGLAFSYKQYF.

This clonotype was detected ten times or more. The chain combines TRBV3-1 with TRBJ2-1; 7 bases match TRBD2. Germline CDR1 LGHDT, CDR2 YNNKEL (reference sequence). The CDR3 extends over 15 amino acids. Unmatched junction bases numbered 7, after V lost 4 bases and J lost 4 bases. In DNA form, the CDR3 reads TGTGCCAGCAGCCTTCGGGCTAGCGGATACAATGAGCAGTTCTTC. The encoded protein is CASSLRASGYNEQFF.

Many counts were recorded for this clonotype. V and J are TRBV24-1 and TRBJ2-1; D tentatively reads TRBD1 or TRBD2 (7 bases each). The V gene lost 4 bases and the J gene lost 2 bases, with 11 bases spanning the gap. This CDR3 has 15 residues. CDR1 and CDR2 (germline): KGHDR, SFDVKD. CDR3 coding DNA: TGTGCCACCAGTGAGGCAGGGGGGGCCTACAATGAGCAGTTCTTC. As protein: CATSEAGGAYNEQFF.

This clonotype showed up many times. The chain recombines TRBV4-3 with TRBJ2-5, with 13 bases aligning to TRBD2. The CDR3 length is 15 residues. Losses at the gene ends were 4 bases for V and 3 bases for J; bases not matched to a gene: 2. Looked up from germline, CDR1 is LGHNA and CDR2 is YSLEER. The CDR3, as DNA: TGCGCCAGCAGCCTTGGACTAGCGGGGGAAGAGACCCAGTACTTC. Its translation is CASSLGLAGEETQYF.

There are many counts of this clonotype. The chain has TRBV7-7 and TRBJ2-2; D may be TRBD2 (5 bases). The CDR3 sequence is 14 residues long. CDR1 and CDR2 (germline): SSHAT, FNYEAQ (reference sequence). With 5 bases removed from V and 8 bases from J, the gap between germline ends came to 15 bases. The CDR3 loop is CASSLRATGGELFF. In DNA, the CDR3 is TGTGCCAGCAGCCTTAGGGCTACGGGGGGGGAGCTGTTTTTT.

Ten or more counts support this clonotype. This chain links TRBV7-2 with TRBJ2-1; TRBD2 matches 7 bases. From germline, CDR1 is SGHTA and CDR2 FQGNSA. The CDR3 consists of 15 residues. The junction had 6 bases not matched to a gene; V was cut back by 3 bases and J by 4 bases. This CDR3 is CASSFGGGVYNEQFF. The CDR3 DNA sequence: TGTGCCAGCAGCTTTGGCGGGGGTGTATACAATGAGCAGTTCTTC.

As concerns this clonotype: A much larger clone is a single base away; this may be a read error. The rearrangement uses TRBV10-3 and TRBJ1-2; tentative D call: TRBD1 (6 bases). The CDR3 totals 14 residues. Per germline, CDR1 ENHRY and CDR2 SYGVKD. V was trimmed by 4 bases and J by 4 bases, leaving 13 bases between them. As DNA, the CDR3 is TGTGCCATCAGTGGGACAGAGGAAGGCTATGGCTACACCTTC. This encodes CAISGTEEGYGYTF.

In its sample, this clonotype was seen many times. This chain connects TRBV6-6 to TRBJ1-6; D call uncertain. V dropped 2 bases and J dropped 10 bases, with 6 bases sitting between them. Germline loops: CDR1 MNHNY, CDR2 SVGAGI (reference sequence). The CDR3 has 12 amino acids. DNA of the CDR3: TGTGCCAGCAGTTACGAGAGGTCACCCCTCCACTTT. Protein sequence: CASSYERSPLHF.

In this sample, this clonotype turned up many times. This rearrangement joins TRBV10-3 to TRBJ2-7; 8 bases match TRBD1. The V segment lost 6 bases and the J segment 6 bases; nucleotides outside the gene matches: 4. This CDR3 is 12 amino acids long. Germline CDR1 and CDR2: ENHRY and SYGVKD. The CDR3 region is CAISPTGVEQYF. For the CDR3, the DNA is TGTGCCATCAGCCCGACAGGGGTCGAGCAGTACTTC.

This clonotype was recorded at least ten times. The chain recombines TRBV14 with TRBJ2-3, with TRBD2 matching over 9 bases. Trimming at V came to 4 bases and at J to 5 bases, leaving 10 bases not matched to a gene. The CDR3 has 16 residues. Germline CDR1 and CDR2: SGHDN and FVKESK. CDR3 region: CASSPLAGDGKDTQYF. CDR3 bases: TGTGCCAGCAGCCCCTTAGCGGGAGATGGTAAAGATACGCAGTATTTT.

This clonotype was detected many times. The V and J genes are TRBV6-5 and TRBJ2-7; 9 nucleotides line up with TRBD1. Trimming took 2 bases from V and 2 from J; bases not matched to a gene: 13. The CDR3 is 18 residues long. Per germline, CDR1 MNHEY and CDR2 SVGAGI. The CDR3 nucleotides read TGTGCCAGCAGTTACACTCCCCCCGGGACAGGGCACACCTACGAGCAGTACTTC. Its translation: CASSYTPPGTGHTYEQYF.

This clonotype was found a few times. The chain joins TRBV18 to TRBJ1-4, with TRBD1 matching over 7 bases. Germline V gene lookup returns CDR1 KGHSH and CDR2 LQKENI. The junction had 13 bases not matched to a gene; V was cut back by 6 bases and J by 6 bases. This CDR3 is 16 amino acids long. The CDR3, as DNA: TGTGCCAGCTCTCCCCTAGGGAGGGACAGCCATGAAAAACTGTTTTTT. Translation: CASSPLGRDSHEKLFF.

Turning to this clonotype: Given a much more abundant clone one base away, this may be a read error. CDR3 nucleotides: TGTGCCAGCAGATCAGCTCTTAAGCAGTTCTTC. Its protein product is CASRSALKQFF. This chain links TRBV5-6 with TRBJ2-1; D remains ambiguous. Germline-derived CDR1 and CDR2 are SGHDT and YYEEEE. Trimming removed 5 bases at V and 11 bases at J, with 11 bases between. This CDR3 comprises 11 residues.

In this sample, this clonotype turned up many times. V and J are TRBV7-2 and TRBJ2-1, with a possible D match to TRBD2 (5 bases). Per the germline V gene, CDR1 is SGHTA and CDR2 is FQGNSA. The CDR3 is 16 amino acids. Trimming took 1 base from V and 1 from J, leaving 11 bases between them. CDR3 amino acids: CASSLVEWRSYNEQFF. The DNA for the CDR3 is TGTGCCAGCAGCTTAGTGGAGTGGAGGTCCTACAATGAGCAGTTCTTC.

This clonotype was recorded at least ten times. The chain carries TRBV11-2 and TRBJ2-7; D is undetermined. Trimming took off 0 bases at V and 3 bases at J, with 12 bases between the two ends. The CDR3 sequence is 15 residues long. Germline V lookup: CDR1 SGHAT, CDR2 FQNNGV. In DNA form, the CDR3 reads TGTGCCAGCAGCTTAGAGGCCGGGTTCGGCTACGAGCAGTACTTC. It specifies CASSLEAGFGYEQYF.